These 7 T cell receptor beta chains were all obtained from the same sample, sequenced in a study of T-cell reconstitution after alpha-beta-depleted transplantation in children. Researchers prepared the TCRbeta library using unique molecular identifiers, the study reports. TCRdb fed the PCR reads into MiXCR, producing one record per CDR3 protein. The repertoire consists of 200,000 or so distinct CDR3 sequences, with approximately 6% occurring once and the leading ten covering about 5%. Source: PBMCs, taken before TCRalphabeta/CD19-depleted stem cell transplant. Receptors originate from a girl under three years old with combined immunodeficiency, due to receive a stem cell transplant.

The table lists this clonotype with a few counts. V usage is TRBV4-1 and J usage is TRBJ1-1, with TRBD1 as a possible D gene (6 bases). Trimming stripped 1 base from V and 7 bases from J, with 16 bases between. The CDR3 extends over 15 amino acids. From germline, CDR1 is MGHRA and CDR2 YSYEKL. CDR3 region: CASSQVPGAPLEAFF. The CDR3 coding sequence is TGCGCCAGCAGCCAAGTCCCGGGGGCGCCCCTTGAAGCTTTCTTT.

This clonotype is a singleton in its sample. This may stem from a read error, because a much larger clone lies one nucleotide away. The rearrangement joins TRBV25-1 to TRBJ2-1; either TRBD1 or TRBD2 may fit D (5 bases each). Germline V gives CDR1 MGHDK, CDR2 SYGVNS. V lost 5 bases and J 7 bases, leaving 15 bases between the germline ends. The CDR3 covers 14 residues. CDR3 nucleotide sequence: TGTGCCAGCAGTAAAAGGGGAGTGGGAAATGAGCAGTTCTTC. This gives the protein CASSKRGVGNEQFF. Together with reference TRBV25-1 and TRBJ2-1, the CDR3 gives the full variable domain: EADIYQTPRYLVIGTGKKITLECSQTMGHDKMYWYQQDPGMELHLIHYSYGVNSTEKGDLSSESTVSRIRTEHFPLTLESARPSHTSQYLCASSKRGVGNEQFFGPGTRLTVL.

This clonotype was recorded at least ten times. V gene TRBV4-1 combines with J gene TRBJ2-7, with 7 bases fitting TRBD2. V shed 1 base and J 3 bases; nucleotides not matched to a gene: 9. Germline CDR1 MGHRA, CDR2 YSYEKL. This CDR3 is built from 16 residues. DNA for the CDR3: TGCGCCAGCAGCCAAGCCCCCGCGGGAGAAAGCTACGAGCAGTACTTC. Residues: CASSQAPAGESYEQYF.

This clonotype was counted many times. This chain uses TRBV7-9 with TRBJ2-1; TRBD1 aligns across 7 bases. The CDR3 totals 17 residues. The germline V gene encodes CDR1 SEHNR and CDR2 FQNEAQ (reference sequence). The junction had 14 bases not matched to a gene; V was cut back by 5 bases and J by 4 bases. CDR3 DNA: TGTGCCAGCAGCCCCCCGCACAGGGGACCCTATTACAATGAGCAGTTCTTC. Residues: CASSPPHRGPYYNEQFF.

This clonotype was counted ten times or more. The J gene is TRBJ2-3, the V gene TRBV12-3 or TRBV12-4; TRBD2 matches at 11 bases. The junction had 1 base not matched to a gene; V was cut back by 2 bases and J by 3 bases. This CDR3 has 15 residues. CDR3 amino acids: CASSLTSGGTDTQYF. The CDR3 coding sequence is TGTGCCAGCAGTTTAACTAGCGGGGGTACAGATACGCAGTATTTT.

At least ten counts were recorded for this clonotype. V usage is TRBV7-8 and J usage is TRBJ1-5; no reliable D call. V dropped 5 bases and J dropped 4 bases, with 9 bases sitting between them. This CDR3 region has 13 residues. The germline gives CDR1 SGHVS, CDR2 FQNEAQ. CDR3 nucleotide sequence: TGTGCCAGCAGCACGTCACATAATCAGCCCCAGCATTTT. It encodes CASSTSHNQPQHF.

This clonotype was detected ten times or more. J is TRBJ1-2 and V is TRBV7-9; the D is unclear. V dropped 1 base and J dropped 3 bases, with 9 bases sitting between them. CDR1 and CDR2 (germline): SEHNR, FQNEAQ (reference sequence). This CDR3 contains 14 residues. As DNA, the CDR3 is TGTGCCAGCAGCTTAGGATCGGATTACTATGGCTACACCTTC. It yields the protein CASSLGSDYYGYTF.